Included here is one TCR beta chain sequence, with context. This record comes from a study of OX40 agonist ivuxolimab in advanced cancers. Sequenced by immunoSEQ multiplex PCR; TCRdb stores in-frame clones only, minus some. The table lists about 75,000 clones, about 92% of them singletons. Patients who had autoimmune disease history or got systemic immunosuppression were left out. Sequenced material: CD4+ or CD8+ T cells sorted from blood, taken in a trial of the OX40 agonist ivuxolimab. The clonotype originates from an adult with an advanced solid tumor such as melanoma, head and neck, liver or kidney cancer.

The CDR3 DNA reads as TGTGCCAGCAGCTTAAATGACGGCCAAGAGACCCAGTACTTC. Translation: CASSLNDGQETQYF. V and J are TRBV11-2 and TRBJ2-5, with D unresolved. The ends were cut back, 2 bases at V and 1 base at J, with 8 bases in the middle. Germline V gene lookup returns CDR1 SGHAT and CDR2 FQNNGV. CDR3 length: 14 amino acids.